The source of this TCR beta chain is a study of OX40 agonist ivuxolimab in advanced cancers. Across the whole study: Partial responses occurred in three patients (one hepatocellular carcinoma, two cutaneous melanoma).

Study conclusions and caveats: Circulating CD4+ and CD8+ T cells showed clonal expansion by week 6 at 0.1 to 3.0 mg/kg. Fewer expanded clones were found on average in CD4+ than in CD8+ T cells.

This clone was counted between two and nine times. Its antigen is currently unknown. This CDR3 region has 16 residues. The V gene's germline CDR1 is MGHDK and CDR2 SYGVNS. V lost 3 bases, J lost 6 bases, and 11 bases stayed unmatched. Repertoires were generated with immunoSEQ multiplex PCR, while TCRdb's copy carries only in-frame clones and drops some. The sample includes about 11,000 clones, roughly 70% of them seen just once. Excluded were patients having autoimmune disease history or systemic immunosuppression. The sequencing used CD4+ or CD8+ T cells sorted from blood, collected in a trial of the OX40 agonist ivuxolimab. V is TRBV25-1 and J is TRBJ1-2; 9 bases match TRBD1. The TCR was taken from an adult with an advanced solid tumor such as melanoma, head and neck, liver or kidney cancer. The CDR3 DNA sequence: TGTGCCAGCAGTGAGAGGGACAGGGACGGGATCGATGGCTACACCTTC. Translating it yields CASSERDRDGIDGYTF.